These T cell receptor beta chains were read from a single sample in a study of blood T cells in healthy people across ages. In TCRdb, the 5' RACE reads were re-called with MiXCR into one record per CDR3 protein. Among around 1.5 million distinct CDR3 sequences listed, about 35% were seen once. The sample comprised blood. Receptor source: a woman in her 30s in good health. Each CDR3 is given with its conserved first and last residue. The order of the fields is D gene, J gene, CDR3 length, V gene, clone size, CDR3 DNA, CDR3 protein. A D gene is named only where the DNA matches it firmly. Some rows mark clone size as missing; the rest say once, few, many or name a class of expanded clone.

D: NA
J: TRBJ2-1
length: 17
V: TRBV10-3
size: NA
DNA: TGTGCCATCAGTGATAGGGTTGGAGTAGCGGTTCGCAATGAGCAGTTCTTC
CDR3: CAISDRVGVAVRNEQFF

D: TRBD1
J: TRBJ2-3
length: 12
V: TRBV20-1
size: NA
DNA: TGCAGGACCGGACAGGGGGGAGGTACGCAGTATTTT
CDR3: CRTGQGGGTQYF

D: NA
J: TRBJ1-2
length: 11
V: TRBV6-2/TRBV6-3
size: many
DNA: TGTGCCAGCGGATTCGGGTATGGCTACACCTTC
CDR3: CASGFGYGYTF

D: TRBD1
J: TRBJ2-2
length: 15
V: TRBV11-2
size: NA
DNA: TGTGCCAGCAGCTTAGGGACAGGGGCAAGCGGGGAGCTGTTTTTT
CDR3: CASSLGTGASGELFF

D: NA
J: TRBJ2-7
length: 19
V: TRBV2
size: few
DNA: TGTGCCAGCAGTGATGTGACCGCCGGGGGGACAGCCTCGGGCTACGAGCAGTACTTC
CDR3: CASSDVTAGGTASGYEQYF

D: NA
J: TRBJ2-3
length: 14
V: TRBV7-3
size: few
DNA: TGTGCCAGCAGCCCCCATAGGTCCACAGATACGCAGTATTTT
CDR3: CASSPHRSTDTQYF

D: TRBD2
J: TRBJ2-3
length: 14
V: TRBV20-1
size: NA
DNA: TGCAGTGCTCTCCAATTAGCGGGAGGGGATACGCAGTATTTT
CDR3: CSALQLAGGDTQYF

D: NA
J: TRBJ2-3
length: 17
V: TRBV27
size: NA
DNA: TGTGCCAGCAACAGTTACGGGACTCGTGGCTCCACAGATACGCAGTATTTT
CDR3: CASNSYGTRGSTDTQYF

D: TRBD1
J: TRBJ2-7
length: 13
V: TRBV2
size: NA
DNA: TGTGCCAGCAATATAGACAGGGATGGCGAGCAGTACTTC
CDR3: CASNIDRDGEQYF

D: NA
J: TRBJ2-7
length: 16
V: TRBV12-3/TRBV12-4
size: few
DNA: TGTGCCAGCAGTCGTTCGGAGAGCGAGAGCTCCTACGAGCAGTACTTC
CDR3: CASSRSESESSYEQYF

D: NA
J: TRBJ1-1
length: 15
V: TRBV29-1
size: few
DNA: TGCAGCGTGCTGACTTGGGGTCACTTGAACACTGAAGCTTTCTTT
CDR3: CSVLTWGHLNTEAFF

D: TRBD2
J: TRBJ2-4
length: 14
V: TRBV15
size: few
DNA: TGTGCCACCAGCAGAGGCGGGAGTGGGGACATTCAGTACTTC
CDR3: CATSRGGSGDIQYF

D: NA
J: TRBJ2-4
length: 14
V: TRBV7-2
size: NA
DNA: TGTGCCAGCAGTTCGCCGGGGGCCAAAAACATTCAGTACTTC
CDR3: CASSSPGAKNIQYF

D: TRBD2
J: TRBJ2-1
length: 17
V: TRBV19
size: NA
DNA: TGTGCCAGTAGTACTACCGGGACTAGCCATTCCTACAATGAGCAGTTCTTC
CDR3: CASSTTGTSHSYNEQFF

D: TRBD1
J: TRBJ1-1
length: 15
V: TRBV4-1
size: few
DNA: TGCGCCAGCAGCCAAGGGGACAGGGGATTCAGGGAAGCTTTCTTT
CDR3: CASSQGDRGFREAFF

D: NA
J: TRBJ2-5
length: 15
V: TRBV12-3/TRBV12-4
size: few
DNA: TGTGCCAGCAGTCCGCCGGGGTTTGGACAAGAGACCCAGTACTTC
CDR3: CASSPPGFGQETQYF

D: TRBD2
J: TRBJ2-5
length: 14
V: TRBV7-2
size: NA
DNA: TGTGCCAGCGCCCGGGGGGGGAGACAAGAGACCCAGTACTTC
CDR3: CASARGGRQETQYF

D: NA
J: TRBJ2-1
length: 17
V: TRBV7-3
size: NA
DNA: TGTGCCAGCAGCTCCGTACTGAAGGGGAGACCTTACAATGAGCAGTTCTTC
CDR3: CASSSVLKGRPYNEQFF

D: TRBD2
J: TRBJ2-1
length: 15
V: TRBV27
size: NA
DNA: TGTGCCGGCAGTCCTGGGACTAGCGGCCACAATGAGCAGTTCTTC
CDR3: CAGSPGTSGHNEQFF

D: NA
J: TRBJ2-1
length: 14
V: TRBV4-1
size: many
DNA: TGCGCCAGCAGCCAAGAGGTCCGGGGGAATGAGCAGTTCTTC
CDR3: CASSQEVRGNEQFF

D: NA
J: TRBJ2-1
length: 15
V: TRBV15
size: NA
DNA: TGTGCCACCAGCAGAGATGGGACGCCCTACAATGAGCAGTTCTTC
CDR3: CATSRDGTPYNEQFF

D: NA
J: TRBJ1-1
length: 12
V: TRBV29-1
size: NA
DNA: TGCAGCGTCTCGGGGCTTAAAACTGAAGCTTTCTTT
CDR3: CSVSGLKTEAFF

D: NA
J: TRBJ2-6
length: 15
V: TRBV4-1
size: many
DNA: TGCGCCAGCAGCCAAGGGGGGACCGGGGCCAACGTCCTGACTTTC
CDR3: CASSQGGTGANVLTF

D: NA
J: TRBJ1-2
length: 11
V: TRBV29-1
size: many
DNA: TGCAGCGTTGGACAGGACCATGGCTACACCTTC
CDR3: CSVGQDHGYTF

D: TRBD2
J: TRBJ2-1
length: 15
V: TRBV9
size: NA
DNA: TGTGCCAGCAGGTCAAGCGGGAAAGGGTACAATGAGCAGTTCTTC
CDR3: CASRSSGKGYNEQFF

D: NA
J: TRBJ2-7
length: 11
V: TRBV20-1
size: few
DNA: TGCAGTGCTAGATTTACCTACGAGCAGTACTTC
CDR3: CSARFTYEQYF

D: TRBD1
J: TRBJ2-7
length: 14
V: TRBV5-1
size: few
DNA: TGCGCCAGCAGCTTGCCCCAGGGGGCTTACGAGCAGTACTTC
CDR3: CASSLPQGAYEQYF

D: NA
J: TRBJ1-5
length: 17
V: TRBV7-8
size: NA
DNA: TGTGCCAGCAGCTTAGGGGCGGAGGGGCCGGGCCGACAGCCCCAGCATTTT
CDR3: CASSLGAEGPGRQPQHF

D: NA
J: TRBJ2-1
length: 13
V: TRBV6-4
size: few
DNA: TGTGCCTGCGGGCCCGGGTCTCTAGGGGAGCAGTTCTTC
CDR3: CACGPGSLGEQFF

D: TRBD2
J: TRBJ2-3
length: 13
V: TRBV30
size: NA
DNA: TGTGCCGAAGCGGGGCGAAGCACAGATACGCAGTATTTT
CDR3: CAEAGRSTDTQYF

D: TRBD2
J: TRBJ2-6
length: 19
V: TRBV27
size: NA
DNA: TGTGCCAGCAGCCTACGCGGGCGGGGGGTACTATCTGGGACCAACGTCCTGACTTTC
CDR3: CASSLRGRGVLSGTNVLTF

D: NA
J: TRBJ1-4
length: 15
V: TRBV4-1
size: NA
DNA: TGCGCCAGCAGCTTATCAGGGGACCTAAATGAAAAACTGTTTTTT
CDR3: CASSLSGDLNEKLFF

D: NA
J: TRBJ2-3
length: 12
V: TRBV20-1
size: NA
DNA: TGCAGTGCTAGCGCCCGGGCGGGTACGCAGTATTTT
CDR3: CSASARAGTQYF

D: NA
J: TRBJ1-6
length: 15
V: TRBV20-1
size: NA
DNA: TGCAGTGCTAGAGTTCCAGGGTGGTCTGATTCACCCCTCCACTTT
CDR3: CSARVPGWSDSPLHF

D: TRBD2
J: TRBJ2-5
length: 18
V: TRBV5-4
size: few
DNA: TGTGCCAGCAGTAAATTGGGACTAGCGGGGGGTCCACAAGAGACCCAGTACTTC
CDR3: CASSKLGLAGGPQETQYF

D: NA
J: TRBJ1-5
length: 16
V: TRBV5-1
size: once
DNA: TGCGCCAGCAGCCTCTATCCCAGGGAGAGCAATCAGCCCCAGCATTTT
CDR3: CASSLYPRESNQPQHF

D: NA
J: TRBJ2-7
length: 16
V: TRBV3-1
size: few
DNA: TGTGCCAGCAGCCAAAACCCGGGATCGTACTCCTACGAGCAGTACTTC
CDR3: CASSQNPGSYSYEQYF

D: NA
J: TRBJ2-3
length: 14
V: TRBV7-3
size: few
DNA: TGTGCCAGCAGTTTGCAGATGGGCACAGATACGCAGTATTTT
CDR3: CASSLQMGTDTQYF

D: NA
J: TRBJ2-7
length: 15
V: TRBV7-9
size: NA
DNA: TGTGCCAGCAGCTTGGGACTCGCTGCTCCCGACGAGCAGTACTTC
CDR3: CASSLGLAAPDEQYF

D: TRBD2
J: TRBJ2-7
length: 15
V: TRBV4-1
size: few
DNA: TGCGCCAGCAACCGGAATCTAGCGGGACTCTACGAGCAGTACTTC
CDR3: CASNRNLAGLYEQYF

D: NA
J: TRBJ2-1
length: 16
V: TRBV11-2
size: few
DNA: TGTGCCAGCAGCTTATCCCGCGCAGGGGACTACAATGAGCAGTTCTTC
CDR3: CASSLSRAGDYNEQFF

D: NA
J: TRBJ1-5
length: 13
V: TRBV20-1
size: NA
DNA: TGCAGTGCTAGGTTAGAAGGATATCAGCCCCAGCATTTT
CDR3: CSARLEGYQPQHF

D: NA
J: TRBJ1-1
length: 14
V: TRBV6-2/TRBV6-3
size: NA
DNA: TGTGCCAGCACCGATGACGGCGTCGTAACTGAAGCTTTCTTT
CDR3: CASTDDGVVTEAFF

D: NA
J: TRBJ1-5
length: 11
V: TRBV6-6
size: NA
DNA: TGTGCCAGCAGTCCTAAACAGCCCCAGCATTTT
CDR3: CASSPKQPQHF

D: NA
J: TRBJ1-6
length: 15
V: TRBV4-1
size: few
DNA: TGCGCCAGCAGCCAACCAGACCGATATAATTCACCCCTCCACTTT
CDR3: CASSQPDRYNSPLHF

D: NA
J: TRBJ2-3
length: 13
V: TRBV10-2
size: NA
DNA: TGCGCCAGCACCAATCCTCCAGCAGATACGCAGTATTTT
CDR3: CASTNPPADTQYF

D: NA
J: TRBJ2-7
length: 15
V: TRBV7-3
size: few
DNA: TGTGCCAGCAGCTTAGAGGCTAGCGCCTACAATGAGCAGTACTTC
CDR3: CASSLEASAYNEQYF

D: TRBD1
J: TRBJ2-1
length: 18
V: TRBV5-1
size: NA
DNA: TGCGCCAGCAGCTTCACGACAGGGACCCCCCGCTCCTACAATGAGCAGTTCTTC
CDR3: CASSFTTGTPRSYNEQFF

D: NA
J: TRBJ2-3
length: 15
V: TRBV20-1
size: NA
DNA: TGCAGTGCTACTCTCGAACGGGAGATTGAGGATACGCAGTATTTT
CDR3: CSATLEREIEDTQYF

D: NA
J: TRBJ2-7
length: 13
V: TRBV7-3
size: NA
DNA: TGTGCCAGCACCTTGGGTCCTACCTACGAGCAGTACTTC
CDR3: CASTLGPTYEQYF

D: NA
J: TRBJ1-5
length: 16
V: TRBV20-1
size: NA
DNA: TGCAGTGCCTGGACGCCAAAAGCAAATAGCAATCAGCCCCAGCATTTT
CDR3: CSAWTPKANSNQPQHF

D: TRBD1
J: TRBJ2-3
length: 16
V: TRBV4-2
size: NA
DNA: TGTGCCAGCAGCGAAAGGGGACAGGGGGACGCAGATACGCAGTATTTT
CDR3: CASSERGQGDADTQYF

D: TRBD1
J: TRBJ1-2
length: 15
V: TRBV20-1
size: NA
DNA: TGCAGTGCTAGGGTGGGAGGGGGGACAGGAGCTGGCTACACCTTC
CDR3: CSARVGGGTGAGYTF

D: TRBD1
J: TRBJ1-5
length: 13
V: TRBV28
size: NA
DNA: TGTGCCGGACAGACAGGGTTCAGTCAGCCCCAGCATTTT
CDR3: CAGQTGFSQPQHF

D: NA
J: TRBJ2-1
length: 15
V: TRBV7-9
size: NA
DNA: TGTGCCAGCAGCACTACCGGGACGGATATCAATGAGCAGTTCTTC
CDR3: CASSTTGTDINEQFF

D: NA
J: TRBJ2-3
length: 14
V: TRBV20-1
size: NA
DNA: TGCAGTGTTTTGGACTTAACCCCGTTAGATACGCAGTATTTT
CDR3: CSVLDLTPLDTQYF